This TCR beta chain was obtained from a study of blood T cell repertoires in COVID-19. Study as a whole: Nucleic acid was either cDNA or gDNA, and it came from T cells, B-cell-depleted T cells, or PBMCs.

V trimming: 3 bases; J trimming: 4 bases; junction bases outside the gene matches: 4. This CDR3 region has 13 residues. CDR1 and CDR2 from the germline V gene are GTSNPN and SVGIG (reference sequence). Method: immunoSEQ multiplex PCR; TCRdb's copy keeps in-frame clones and lacks some. Of 150,000 to 200,000 clones in the sample, 80% to 85% were seen once. The sample consisted of peripheral blood. The receptor was derived from a woman aged 70-85 years with COVID-19, enrolled during active disease. This rearrangement joins TRBV30 to TRBJ2-3; TRBD1 aligns across 7 bases. The CDR3 bases are TGTGCCTGGAGGAACAGGGGATCAGATACGCAGTATTTT. It yields the protein CAWRNRGSDTQYF.